This passage covers 20 T cell receptor beta chains from one sample sequenced in a study of T-cell reconstitution after alpha-beta-depleted transplantation in children. The library targeted TCRbeta and was prepared with unique molecular identifiers. TCRdb recomputed calls from the PCR reads with MiXCR, one row per CDR3 protein. Found here are under 450,000 distinct CDR3 sequences, roughly 13% of them singletons; the top ten hold about 4%. The source material was PBMCs, sampled from the stem cell graft. Source of these receptors: a human donor who donated a stem cell graft to a child with Fanconi anemia.

In its sample, this clonotype was seen many times. This chain links TRBV18 with TRBJ2-7, with D perhaps given as TRBD1 or TRBD2 (6 bases each). The CDR3 runs 14 residues. Trimming pared 1 base from V and 3 bases from J, leaving 10 bases between. Per the germline V gene, CDR1 is KGHSH and CDR2 is LQKENI. CDR3 coding DNA: TGTGCCAGCTCACCACTTGGAGGGGGCTACGAGCAGTACTTC. Translated: CASSPLGGGYEQYF. The full variable domain, in which reference TRBV18 and TRBJ2-7 provide the parts outside the CDR3, is NAGVMQNPRHLVRRRGQEARLRCSPMKGHSHVYWYRQLPEEGLKFMVYLQKENIIDESGMPKERFSAEFPKEGPSILRIQQVVRGDSAAYFCASSPLGGGYEQYFGPGTRLTVT.

As for this clonotype: Sequence at one end of the junction differs from germline and may be a read error. The chain couples TRBV5-6 to TRBJ1-3; D is unclear. There are 13 residues in the CDR3. Looked up from germline, CDR1 is SGHDT and CDR2 is YYEEEE. DNA of the CDR3: TGTGCCACCGGCGGATATTATGGAAACACCCTATATTTT. It yields the protein CATGGYYGNTLYF.

This chain joins TRBV18 and TRBJ1-1, with D maybe TRBD1 (5 bases). The CDR3 is 14 residues long. Germline CDR1 KGHSH, CDR2 LQKENI. The V end lost 7 bases, the J end lost 4 bases, and 16 bases lay between the germline ends. CDR3 in DNA: TGTGCCAGCTACACCCCGGGACCGCGCACTGAAGCTTTCTTT. It is translated as CASYTPGPRTEAFF.

This clonotype has a count of ten or more. The chain employs TRBV15 and TRBJ2-1, with D uncertain. The CDR3 spans 13 residues. V was pared by 4 bases and J by 4 bases, with 8 bases between. CDR1 and CDR2 (germline): LNHNV, YYDKDF (reference sequence). CDR3 DNA sequence: TGTGCCACCAGCACCAATGGGTACAATGAGCAGTTCTTC. It specifies CATSTNGYNEQFF.

This clonotype was seen only a few times. This chain joins TRBV6-5 and TRBJ2-3; D not certain. Per the germline V gene, CDR1 is MNHEY and CDR2 is SVGAGI. The CDR3 has 15 residues. Trimming took off 2 bases at V and 0 bases at J, with 9 bases between the two ends. CDR3 protein: CASSYRRMSTDTQYF. CDR3 bases: TGTGCCAGCAGTTACCGGCGGATGAGCACAGATACGCAGTATTTT.

In its sample, this clonotype was seen many times. The genes are TRBV2 and TRBJ2-5; 9 bases align to TRBD2. The CDR3 contains 15 residues. The germline CDR1 and CDR2 sequences are SNHLY and FYNNEI. J gave up 5 bases and V 4 bases, and 8 bases lay outside the gene matches. The CDR3 coding sequence is TGTGCCAGCAGTGGTAGGGCGGGGGGGCCTGAGACCCAGTACTTC. Translating gives CASSGRAGGPETQYF.

This clonotype was observed at least ten times. The chain employs TRBV5-6 and TRBJ2-5; 8 nucleotides align to TRBD2. The CDR3 runs 14 residues. In germline, CDR1 is SGHDT, CDR2 YYEEEE. The trim removed 7 bases at V and 3 bases at J, leaving 8 bases unmatched. The CDR3 sequence: CASRPAGGEETQYF. The CDR3 DNA is TGTGCCAGCCGTCCCGCGGGGGGCGAAGAGACCCAGTACTTC.

This clonotype has more than one count but fewer than ten. An end of the junction differs from the germline gene, which may be a read error. The V call is TRBV6-5, the J call TRBJ2-1, with TRBD2 matching over 9 bases. The CDR3 contains 16 residues. Germline V gene sequence: CDR1 MNHEY, CDR2 SVGAGI. CDR3 loop: CASSNSLAGSYNEQFF. CDR3 DNA sequence: TGTGCCAGCAGTAACTCTCTAGCGGGGAGTTACAATGAGCAGTTCTTC.

This chain connects TRBV5-1 to TRBJ2-2, with D perhaps TRBD1 or TRBD2 (5 bases each). Looked up from germline, CDR1 is SGHRS and CDR2 is YFSETQ. This CDR3 comprises 16 residues. Trimming stripped 0 bases from V and 2 bases from J, with 11 bases between. CDR3 loop: CASSLDSGANTGELFF. The CDR3 region has the DNA TGCGCCAGCAGCTTGGATTCCGGGGCCAACACCGGGGAGCTGTTTTTT. Supplemented by reference TRBV5-1 and TRBJ2-2, the full variable domain reads KAGVTQTPRYLIKTRGQQVTLSCSPISGHRSVSWYQQTPGQGLQFLFEYFSETQRNKGNFPGRFSGRQFSNSRSEMNVSTLELGDSALYLCASSLDSGANTGELFFGEGSRLTVL.

This clonotype was seen more than once but under ten times. The chain employs TRBV20-1 and TRBJ2-3, with unresolved D. The CDR3 loop spans 13 amino acids. V lost 7 bases and J 8 bases, leaving 19 bases between the germline ends. Looked up from germline, CDR1 is DFQATT and CDR2 is SNEGSKA (reference sequence). CDR3 coding DNA: TGCAGTGTCACCGAACGGGTACTCGGTACGCAGTATTTT. Translated: CSVTERVLGTQYF.

Only a few counts were recorded for this clonotype. V gene TRBV6-5 combines with J gene TRBJ2-3; 9 bases agree with TRBD1. Germline V CDR1 and CDR2: MNHEY, SVGAGI. The V segment lost 2 bases and the J segment 6 bases; nucleotides outside the gene matches: 3. This CDR3 is 14 amino acids long. In nucleotides, the CDR3 is TGTGCCAGCAGTTACGGGACAGGGTGGGATACGCAGTATTTT. Its protein product is CASSYGTGWDTQYF.

This clonotype was counted at least ten times. Relative to the germline gene, one junction end is altered; a read error may explain this. This chain connects TRBV5-1 to TRBJ2-2, with 11 bases fitting TRBD1. Per germline, CDR1 SGHRS and CDR2 YFSETQ. CDR3 length: 15 residues. CDR3 sequence reads: CASSLGQGATGELFF. In DNA, the CDR3 is TGTGCCAGCAGCTTAGGACAGGGGGCCACCGGGGAGCTGTTTTTT.

This chain joins TRBV7-6 and TRBJ1-1; TRBD1 is a possible D gene (5 bases). CDR3 length: 15 amino acids. V lost 1 base, J lost 7 bases, and 16 bases lay in between. The V gene's germline CDR1 is SGHVS and CDR2 FNYEAQ. CDR3 loop: CASSLGLGDSDEAFF. Written as DNA, the CDR3 is TGTGCCAGCAGCTTAGGATTAGGAGACAGCGATGAAGCTTTCTTT.

The chain has TRBV12-3 or TRBV12-4 and TRBJ1-5; unclear D gene. V was shortened by 1 base and J by 6 bases, with 7 bases between the two germline ends. The CDR3 length is 13 residues. The CDR3 nucleotides are TGTGCCAGCAGTTTAGGGGTCATTCAGCCCCAGCATTTT. It specifies CASSLGVIQPQHF.

This clonotype has at least ten counts. J is TRBJ1-1 and V is TRBV12-3 or TRBV12-4; D unresolved. CDR3 length equals 12 residues. V lost 3 bases, J lost 3 bases, and 5 bases lay in between. For the CDR3, the DNA is TGTGCCAGCAGTTTTATCGACACTGAAGCTTTCTTT. This sequence encodes CASSFIDTEAFF.

This clonotype showed up just a few times. This chain uses TRBV2 with TRBJ2-3, with 12 bases matching TRBD2. The CDR3 contains 16 residues. The V and J ends lost 6 bases and 3 bases, in that order; junction bases with no gene match: 7. CDR1 is SNHLY, CDR2 FYNNEI, per germline. Here the CDR3 DNA reads TGTGCCAGCAGCCCCCTAGCGGGGGGGCGGACAGATACGCAGTATTTT. Translated, it gives CASSPLAGGRTDTQYF.

This clonotype was picked up many times. The rearrangement uses TRBV9 and TRBJ2-7; 7 bases are a match to TRBD1. The CDR3 spans 15 residues. Germline CDR1 reads SGDLS; CDR2 reads YYNGEE. The V and J ends lost 0 bases and 2 bases, in that order; junction bases with no gene match: 5. CDR3 bases: TGTGCCAGCAGCGTAGGACAGGGCCCTCCCTACGAGCAGTACTTC. It translates to CASSVGQGPPYEQYF. Full variable domain (missing parts from reference TRBV9 and TRBJ2-7): DSGVTQTPKHLITATGQRVTLRCSPRSGDLSVYWYQQSLDQGLQFLIQYYNGEERAKGNILERFSAQQFPDLHSELNLSSLELGDSALYFCASSVGQGPPYEQYFGPGTRLTVT.

This clonotype was observed at least ten times. The V call is TRBV6-5, the J call TRBJ2-7; D not resolved. The CDR3 contains 15 residues. The germline V gene encodes CDR1 MNHEY and CDR2 SVGAGI. Deletions cut 6 bases from V and 0 bases from J, with 15 bases between. CDR3 loop: CASSRRMAVSYEQYF. The DNA of the CDR3 is TGTGCCAGCAGCCGTCGTATGGCAGTCTCCTACGAGCAGTACTTC.

The chain employs TRBV20-1 and TRBJ2-3; TRBD2 might be the D (6 bases). Germline-derived CDR1 and CDR2 are DFQATT and SNEGSKA (reference sequence). The V end lost 0 bases, the J end lost 1 base, and 8 bases lay between the germline ends. The CDR3 is 14 amino acids. As DNA, the CDR3 is TGCAGTGCTAGAGATTGGGGGGGCACAGATACGCAGTATTTT. This sequence encodes CSARDWGGTDTQYF.

The J gene is TRBJ2-7, the V gene TRBV20-1; D gene uncertain. Per the germline V gene, CDR1 is DFQATT and CDR2 is SNEGSKA (reference sequence). The length of the CDR3 is 13 residues. V gave up 0 bases and J gave up 0 bases, with 6 bases separating them. The CDR3 coding sequence is TGCAGTGCTAGAGATCCGTCCTCCTACGAGCAGTACTTC. Amino acids: CSARDPSSYEQYF.